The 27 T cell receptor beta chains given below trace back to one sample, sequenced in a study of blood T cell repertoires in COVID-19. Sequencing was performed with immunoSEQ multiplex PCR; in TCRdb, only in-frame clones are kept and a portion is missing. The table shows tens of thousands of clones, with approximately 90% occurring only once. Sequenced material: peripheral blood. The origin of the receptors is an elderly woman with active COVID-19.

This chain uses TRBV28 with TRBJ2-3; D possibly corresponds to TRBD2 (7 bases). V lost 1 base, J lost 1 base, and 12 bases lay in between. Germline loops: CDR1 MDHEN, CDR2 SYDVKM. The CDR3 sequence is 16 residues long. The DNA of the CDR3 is TGTGCCAGCAGTTTATATGGGGGGGCTCGCACAGATACGCAGTATTTT. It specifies CASSLYGGARTDTQYF.

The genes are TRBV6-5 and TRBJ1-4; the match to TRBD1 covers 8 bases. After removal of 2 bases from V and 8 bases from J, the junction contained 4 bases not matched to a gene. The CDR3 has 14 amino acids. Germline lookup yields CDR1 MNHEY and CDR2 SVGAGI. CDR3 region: CASSYQGAGEKLFF. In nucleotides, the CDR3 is TGTGCCAGCAGTTACCAGGGGGCGGGGGAAAAACTGTTTTTT.

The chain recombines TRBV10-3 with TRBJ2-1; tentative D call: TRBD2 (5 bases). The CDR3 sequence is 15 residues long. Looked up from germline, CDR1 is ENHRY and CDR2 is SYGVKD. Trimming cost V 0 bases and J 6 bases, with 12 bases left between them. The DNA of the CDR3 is TGTGCCATCAGTGAGTCGAGAGGGTTGGGCAATGAGCAGTTCTTC. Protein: CAISESRGLGNEQFF.

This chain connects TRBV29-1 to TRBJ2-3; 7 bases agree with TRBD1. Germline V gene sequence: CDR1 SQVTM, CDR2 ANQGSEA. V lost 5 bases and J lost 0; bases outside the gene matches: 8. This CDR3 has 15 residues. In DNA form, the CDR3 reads TGCAGCGTTCTACCCGGGACAGTAAGCACAGATACGCAGTATTTT. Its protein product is CSVLPGTVSTDTQYF.

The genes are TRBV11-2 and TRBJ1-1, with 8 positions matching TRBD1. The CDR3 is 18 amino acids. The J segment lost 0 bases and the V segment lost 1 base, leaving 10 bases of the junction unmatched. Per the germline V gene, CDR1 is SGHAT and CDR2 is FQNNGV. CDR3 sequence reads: CASSLVRYRGTMNTEAFF. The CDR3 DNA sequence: TGTGCCAGCAGCTTAGTACGTTACAGGGGGACCATGAACACTGAAGCTTTCTTT.

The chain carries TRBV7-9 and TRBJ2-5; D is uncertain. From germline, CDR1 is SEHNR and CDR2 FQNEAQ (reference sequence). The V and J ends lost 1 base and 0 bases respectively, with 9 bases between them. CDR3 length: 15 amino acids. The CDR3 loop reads CASSLGGTNQETQYF. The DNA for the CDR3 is TGTGCCAGCAGCTTAGGTGGAACTAACCAAGAGACCCAGTACTTC.

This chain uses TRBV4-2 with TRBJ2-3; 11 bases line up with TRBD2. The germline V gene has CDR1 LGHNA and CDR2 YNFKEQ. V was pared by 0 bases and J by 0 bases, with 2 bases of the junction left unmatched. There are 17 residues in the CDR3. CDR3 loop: CASSQDRTSGSTDTQYF. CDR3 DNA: TGTGCCAGCAGCCAAGACCGGACTAGCGGGAGCACAGATACGCAGTATTTT.

The CDR3 sequence: CASSPTPGDYEQYF. Here the CDR3 DNA reads TGTGCCAGCAGCCCGACCCCAGGGGACTACGAGCAGTACTTC. This sequence joins TRBV4-2 and TRBJ2-7; D might be TRBD1 (6 bases). V lost 4 bases and J 3 bases, leaving 13 bases between the germline ends. The CDR3 sequence is 14 residues long. The germline CDR1 and CDR2 sequences are LGHNA and YNFKEQ.

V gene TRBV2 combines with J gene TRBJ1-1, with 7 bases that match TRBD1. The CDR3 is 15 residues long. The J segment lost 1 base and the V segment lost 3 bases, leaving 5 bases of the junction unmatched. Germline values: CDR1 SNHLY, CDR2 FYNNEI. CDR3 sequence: CASSETRDRNTEAFF. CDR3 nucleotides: TGTGCCAGCAGTGAGACCCGGGACAGGAACACTGAAGCTTTCTTT.

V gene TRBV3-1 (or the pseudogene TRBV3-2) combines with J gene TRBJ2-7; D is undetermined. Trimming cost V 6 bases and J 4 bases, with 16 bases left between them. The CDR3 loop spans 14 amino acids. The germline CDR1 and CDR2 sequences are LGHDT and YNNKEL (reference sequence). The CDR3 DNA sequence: TGTGCCAGCAGTCCTATTACTAATGCGTACGAGCAGTACGTC. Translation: CASSPITNAYEQYV.

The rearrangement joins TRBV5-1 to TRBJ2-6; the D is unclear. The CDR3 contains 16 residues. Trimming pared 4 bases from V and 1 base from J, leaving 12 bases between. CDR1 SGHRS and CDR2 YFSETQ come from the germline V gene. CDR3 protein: CASSQMKESGANVLTF. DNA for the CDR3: TGCGCCAGCAGCCAAATGAAGGAGTCTGGGGCCAACGTCCTGACTTTC.

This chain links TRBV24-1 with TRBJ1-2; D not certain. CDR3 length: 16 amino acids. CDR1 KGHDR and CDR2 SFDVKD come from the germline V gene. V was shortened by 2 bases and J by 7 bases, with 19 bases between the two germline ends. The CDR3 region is CATSDSREGKDFGYTF. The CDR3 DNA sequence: TGTGCCACCAGTGATTCGCGGGAAGGGAAAGACTTTGGCTACACCTTC.

The CDR3 nucleotides are TGTGCCAGCAGCTTCAGGGGACTAGCGGGTGGGGATACGCAGTATTTT. It is translated as CASSFRGLAGGDTQYF. The rearrangement joins TRBV7-8 to TRBJ2-3, with 12 bases fitting TRBD2. With 3 bases clipped from V and 6 bases from J, the junction kept 7 bases outside the gene matches. The CDR3 is 16 residues long. Germline CDR1 reads SGHVS; CDR2 reads FQNEAQ.

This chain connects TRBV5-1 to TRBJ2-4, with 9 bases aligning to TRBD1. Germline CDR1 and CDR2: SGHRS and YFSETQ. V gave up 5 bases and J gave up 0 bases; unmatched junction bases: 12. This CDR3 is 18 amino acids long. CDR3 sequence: CASRPGTGNPQAKNIQYF. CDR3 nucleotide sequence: TGCGCCAGCAGGCCCGGGACAGGGAACCCGCAAGCCAAAAACATTCAGTACTTC.

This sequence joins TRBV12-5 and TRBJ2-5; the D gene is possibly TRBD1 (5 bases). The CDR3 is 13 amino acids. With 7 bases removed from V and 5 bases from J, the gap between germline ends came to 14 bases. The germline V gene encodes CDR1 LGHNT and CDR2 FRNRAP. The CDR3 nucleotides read TGTGCTAGTGATGCGCAGGGTTTGGAGACCCAGTACTTC. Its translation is CASDAQGLETQYF.

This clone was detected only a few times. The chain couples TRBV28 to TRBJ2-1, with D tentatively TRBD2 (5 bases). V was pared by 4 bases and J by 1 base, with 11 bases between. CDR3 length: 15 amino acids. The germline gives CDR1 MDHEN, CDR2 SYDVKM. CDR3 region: CASSYGPGSYNEQFF. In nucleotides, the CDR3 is TGTGCCAGCAGTTACGGGCCGGGATCCTACAATGAGCAGTTCTTC.

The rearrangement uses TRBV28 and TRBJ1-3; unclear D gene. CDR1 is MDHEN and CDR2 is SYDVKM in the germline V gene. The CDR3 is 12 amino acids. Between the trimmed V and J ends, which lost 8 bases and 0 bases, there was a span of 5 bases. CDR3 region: CASVSSGNTIYF. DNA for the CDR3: TGTGCCAGCGTCTCCTCTGGAAACACCATATATTTT. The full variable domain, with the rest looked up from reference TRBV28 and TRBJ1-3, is DVKVTQSSRYLVKRTGEKVFLECVQDMDHENMFWYRQDPGLGLRLIYFSYDVKMKEKGDIPEGYSVSREKKERFSLILESASTNQTSMYLCASVSSGNTIYFGEGSWLTVV.

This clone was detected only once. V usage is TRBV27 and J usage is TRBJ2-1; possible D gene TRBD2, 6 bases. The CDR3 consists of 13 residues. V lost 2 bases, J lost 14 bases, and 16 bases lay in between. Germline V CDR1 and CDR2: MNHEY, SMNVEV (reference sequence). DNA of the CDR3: TGTGCCAGCAGTTTAAACGTCGGGGGTTTGAAGTTCTTC. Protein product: CASSLNVGGLKFF.

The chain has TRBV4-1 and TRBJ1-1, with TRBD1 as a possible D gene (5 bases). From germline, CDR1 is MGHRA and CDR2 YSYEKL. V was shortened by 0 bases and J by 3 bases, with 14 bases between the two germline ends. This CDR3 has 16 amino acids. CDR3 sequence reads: CASSQEGGGVDTEAFF. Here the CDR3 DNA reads TGCGCCAGCAGCCAAGAGGGTGGGGGGGTGGACACTGAAGCTTTCTTT.

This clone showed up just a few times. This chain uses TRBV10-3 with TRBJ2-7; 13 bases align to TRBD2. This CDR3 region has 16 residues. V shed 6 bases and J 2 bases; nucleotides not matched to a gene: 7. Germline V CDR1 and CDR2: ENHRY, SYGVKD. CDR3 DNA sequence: TGTGCCATCAGGACGACTGGACTAGCGGGAGCCTACGAGCAGTACTTC. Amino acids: CAIRTTGLAGAYEQYF.

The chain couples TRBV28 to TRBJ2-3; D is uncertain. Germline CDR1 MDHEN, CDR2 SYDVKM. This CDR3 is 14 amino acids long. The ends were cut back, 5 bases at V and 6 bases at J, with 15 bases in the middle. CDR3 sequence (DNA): TGTGCCAGCAGTCCCCAGCCAGCGACGGATACGCAGTATTTT. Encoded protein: CASSPQPATDTQYF.

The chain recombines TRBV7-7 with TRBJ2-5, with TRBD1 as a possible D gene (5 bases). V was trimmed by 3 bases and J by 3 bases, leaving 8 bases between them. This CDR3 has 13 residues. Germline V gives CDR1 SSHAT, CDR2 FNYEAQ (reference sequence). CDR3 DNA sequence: TGTGCCAGCAGCTTGAGCAGGGAAGAGACCCAGTACTTC. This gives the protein CASSLSREETQYF.

CDR3 DNA sequence: TGTGCCAGCAGCTTAAACGGGGGACAGGGCCCCTACGAGCAGTACTTC. It encodes CASSLNGGQGPYEQYF. This chain uses TRBV7-6 with TRBJ2-7; 9 nucleotides line up with TRBD1. This CDR3 has 16 amino acids. Germline V CDR1 and CDR2: SGHVS, FNYEAQ. Trimming took 2 bases from V and 2 from J; bases not matched to a gene: 7.

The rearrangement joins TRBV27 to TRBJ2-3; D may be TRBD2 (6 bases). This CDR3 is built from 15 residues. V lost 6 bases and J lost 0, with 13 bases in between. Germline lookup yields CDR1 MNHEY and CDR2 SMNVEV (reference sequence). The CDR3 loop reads CASRRDWTSTDTQYF. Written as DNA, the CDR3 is TGTGCCAGCAGAAGGGACTGGACTAGCACAGATACGCAGTATTTT.

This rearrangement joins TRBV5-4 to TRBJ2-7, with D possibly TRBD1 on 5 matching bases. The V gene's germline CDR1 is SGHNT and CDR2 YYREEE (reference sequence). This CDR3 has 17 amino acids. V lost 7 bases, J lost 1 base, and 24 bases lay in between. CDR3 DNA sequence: TGTGCCAGCCACCCACTGGGGCAGACGGGTAGTTCCTACGAGCAGTACGTC. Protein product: CASHPLGQTGSSYEQYV.

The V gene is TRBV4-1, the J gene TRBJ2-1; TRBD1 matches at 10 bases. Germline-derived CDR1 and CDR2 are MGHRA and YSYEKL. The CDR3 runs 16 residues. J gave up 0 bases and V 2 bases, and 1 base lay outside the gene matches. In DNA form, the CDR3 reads TGCGCCAGCAGCCAACGGACAGGGGGCTCCTACAATGAGCAGTTCTTC. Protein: CASSQRTGGSYNEQFF.

In DNA form, the CDR3 reads TGTGCCAGCAGCTTAGATAGCGGGGGCATACACAATGAGCAGTTCTTC. This codes for CASSLDSGGIHNEQFF. The chain uses TRBV11-3 and TRBJ2-1; TRBD2 matches at 9 bases. This CDR3 is 16 amino acids long. In germline, CDR1 is SGHNT, CDR2 YENEEA. The junction had 5 bases not matched to a gene; V was cut back by 0 bases and J by 5 bases.